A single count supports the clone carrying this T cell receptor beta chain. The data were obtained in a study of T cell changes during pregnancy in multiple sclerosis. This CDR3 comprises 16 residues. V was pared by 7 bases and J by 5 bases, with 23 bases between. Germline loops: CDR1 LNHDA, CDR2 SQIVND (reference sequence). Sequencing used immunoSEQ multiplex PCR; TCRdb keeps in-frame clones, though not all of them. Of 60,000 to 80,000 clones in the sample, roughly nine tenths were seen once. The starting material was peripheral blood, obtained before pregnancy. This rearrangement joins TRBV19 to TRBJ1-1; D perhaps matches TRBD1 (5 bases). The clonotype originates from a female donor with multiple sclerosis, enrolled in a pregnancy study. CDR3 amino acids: CASIDMGGVIGTEAFF. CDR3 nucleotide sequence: TGTGCCAGTATCGATATGGGGGGGGTAATTGGGACTGAAGCTTTCTTT.